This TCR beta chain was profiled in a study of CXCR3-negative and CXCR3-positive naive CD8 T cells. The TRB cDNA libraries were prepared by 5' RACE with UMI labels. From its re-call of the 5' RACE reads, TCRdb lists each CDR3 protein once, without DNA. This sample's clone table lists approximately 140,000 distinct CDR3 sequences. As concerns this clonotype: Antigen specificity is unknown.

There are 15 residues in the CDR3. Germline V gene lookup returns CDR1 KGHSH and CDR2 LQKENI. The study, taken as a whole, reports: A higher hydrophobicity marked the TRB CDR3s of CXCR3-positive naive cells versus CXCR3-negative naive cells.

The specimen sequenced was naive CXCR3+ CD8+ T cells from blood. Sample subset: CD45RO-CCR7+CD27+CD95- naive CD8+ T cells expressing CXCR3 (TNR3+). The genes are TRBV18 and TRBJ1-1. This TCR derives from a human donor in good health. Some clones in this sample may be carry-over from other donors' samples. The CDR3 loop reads CASSPTATMNTEAFF.